This T cell receptor beta chain was obtained from a study of blood T cell repertoires in COVID-19. Original processing methods: Estimation of nucleated cell counts relied on the amplification of reference gene primers. Assay: immunoSEQ multiplex PCR; the TCRdb copy retains only in-frame clones and omits some. V, J and clone size derive from that table, while D and trimming were established from the DNA sequence. This table has around 140,000 clones, around 90% appearing once. Assignment of participants to cohorts was predicated upon participant-reported clinical history. Exposed participants came across a COVID-19 case within 2 weeks before study entry. Germline V gene lookup returns CDR1 SGHRS and CDR2 YFSETQ. The CDR3 runs 15 residues. The V and J ends lost 0 bases and 3 bases, in that order; junction bases with no gene match: 3.

This chain connects TRBV5-1 to TRBJ2-1; 7 bases are a match to TRBD1. The TCR was taken from a middle-aged woman who had been exposed to COVID-19. The sample was PBMCs or T cells enriched from blood (not recorded which). The CDR3 spells CASSLEGALYNEQFF. The CDR3 nucleotides are TGCGCCAGCAGCTTGGAGGGGGCGCTCTACAATGAGCAGTTCTTC.